This TCR beta chain was found in a study of molecular identifiers for immune sequencing clone quantification (dated by TCRdb to 2016 to 2019). Concerning the study at large: In a replicate experiment, RNA from about 21,000 or 97,000 naive CD8 T cells was split into five aliquots, four of which were sequenced. This methods study benchmarked molecular-identifier clustering-based TCR repertoire sequencing (MIDCIRS) and TCR RNA copy counting, using CD8 T cells to do so. Overall study outcomes, separate from this receptor: Modeling estimated roughly 3.2 recovered TCR RNA copies per cell, compared with about 10 by digital PCR, which implies roughly 30% capture efficiency. When barcode sub-clustering was omitted, TCR diversity was inflated by chimeric consensus sequences, with chimeras reaching as high as 47%. Highly expanded clone sizes could be underestimated because identical TCR molecules may share a barcode. Clones above 20 RNA copies held over 97% of molecules in CMV-specific effector cells but under 1% in naive cells. A single cell's worth of spiked-in Jurkat TCR RNA was reported detectable even among one million naive CD8 T cells. The naive libraries included spiked-in Jurkat TCR RNA (roughly nine copies' worth), and this Jurkat TCR RNA is not part of the donor repertoire.

Libraries of naive CD8 T cells were built from anywhere between roughly 18,000 and 1,000,000 sorted cells, with 10%, 30% or 50% of the purified RNA used. On a BD FACSAria II, naive CD8 T cells were FACS-sorted as CD8+CD4-CCR7+CD45RA+ and collected into RLT Plus buffer. Roughly ten TCR copies' worth of Jurkat RNA were spiked into roughly 17,000-1,100,000 naive CD8 T cell samples to test detection sensitivity. CD8 T cells were enriched with RosetteSep CD8+ T Cell Enrichment Cocktail and Ficoll-Paque, followed by ACK red cell lysis. The germline V gene encodes CDR1 SEHNR and CDR2 FQNEAQ (reference sequence). V gives up 5 bases and J gives up 4 bases, and the segment between their germline ends measures 16 bases. The CDR3 runs 15 amino acids, cysteine and phenylalanine included. The read is trimmed to its CDR3 DNA, 45 bases read in frame from base 1. Libraries were constructed by PCR. TCRdb names Illumina HiSeq 4000 as the instrument used. Preparation of bulk TCR libraries followed a previously described approach, with the TCR primers listed in Table S5. Purification of total RNA was performed with the Qiagen AllPrep DNA/RNA kit. Before analysis, reads from multiple sequencing runs of one library were combined. Concerning the study's data processing: Reads were retained only if their TCR constant sequence matched exactly, and those retained reads were trimmed to 150 nt and grouped according to their 12-nt molecular barcodes. Reads inside each barcode group were sub-clustered using a 15% Levenshtein threshold, and a quality-weighted consensus sequence was constructed for each RNA molecule. Non-functional sequences were discarded, and so were lower-count sequences lying one edit away from another sequence. Based on a fit of two negative binomial distributions, barcode sub-clusters having less than 20% of the maximum read count were discarded. TCRdb redid the processing of the public reads, applying fastp at Q25 and MiXCR, and retained in-frame beta chains. Duplicate CDR3 protein sequences are folded into a single record with the most common DNA and genes. TCRdb, rather than the study authors, made the V and J calls. The sample table holds about 640,000 distinct CDR3 sequences, of which just under 20% were seen once. The ten largest make up roughly 0.9% of the sample.

This clonotype was picked up many times. Its antigen is not yet known. Base qualities are missing; no much larger clone stands one base away. Sequenced input: naive CD8+ T cells from blood, with Jurkat cell RNA spiked in. In light of the paper, this sample's cell subset or site label describes: FACS-sorted CD8+CD4-CCR7+CD45RA+ naive T cells. The receptor was derived from a human donor in good health. Some libraries in this study had Jurkat cell RNA spiked in. The V and J segments used are TRBV7-9 and TRBJ2-3; the D gene is not confidently resolved. The DNA sequence reads TGTGCCAGCAGCCCCCCGCTGCAGGAACCAGATACGCAGTATTTT. Its translation reads: CASSPPLQEPDTQYF.